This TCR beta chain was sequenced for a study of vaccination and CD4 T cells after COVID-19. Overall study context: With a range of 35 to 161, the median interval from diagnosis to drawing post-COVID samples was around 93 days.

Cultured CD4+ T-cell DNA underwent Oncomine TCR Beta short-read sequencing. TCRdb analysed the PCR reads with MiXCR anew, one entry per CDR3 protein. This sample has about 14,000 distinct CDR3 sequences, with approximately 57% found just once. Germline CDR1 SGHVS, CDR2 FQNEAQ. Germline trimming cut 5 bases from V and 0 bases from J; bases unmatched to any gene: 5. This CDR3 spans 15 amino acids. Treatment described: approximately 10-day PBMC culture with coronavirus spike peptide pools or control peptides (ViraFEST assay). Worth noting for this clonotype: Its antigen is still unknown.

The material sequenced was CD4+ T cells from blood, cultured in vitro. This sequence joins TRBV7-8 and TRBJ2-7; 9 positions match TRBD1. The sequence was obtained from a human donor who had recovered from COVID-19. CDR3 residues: CASSPGTGSSYEQYF. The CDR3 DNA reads TGTGCCAGCAGCCCAGGGACAGGGAGCTCCTACGAGCAGTACTTC.